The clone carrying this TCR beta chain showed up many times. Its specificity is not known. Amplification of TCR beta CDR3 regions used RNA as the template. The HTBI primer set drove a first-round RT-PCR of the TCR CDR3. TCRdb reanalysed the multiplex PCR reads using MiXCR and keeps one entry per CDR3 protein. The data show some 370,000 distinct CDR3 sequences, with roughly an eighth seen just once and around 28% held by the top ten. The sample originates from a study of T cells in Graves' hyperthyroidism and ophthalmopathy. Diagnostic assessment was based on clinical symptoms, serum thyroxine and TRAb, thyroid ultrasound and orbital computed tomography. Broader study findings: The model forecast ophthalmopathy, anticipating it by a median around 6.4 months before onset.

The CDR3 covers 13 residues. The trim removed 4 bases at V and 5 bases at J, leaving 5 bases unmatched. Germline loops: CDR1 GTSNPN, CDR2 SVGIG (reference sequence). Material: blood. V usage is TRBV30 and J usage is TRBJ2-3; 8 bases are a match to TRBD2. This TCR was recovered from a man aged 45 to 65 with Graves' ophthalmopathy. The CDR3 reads CAWTTGGGDTQYF. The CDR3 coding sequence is TGTGCCTGGACGACGGGAGGGGGAGATACGCAGTATTTT.